This T cell receptor (beta chain) originates from a study of control samples from healthy donors and cancer patients. Germline V gives CDR1 SGHTA, CDR2 FQGNSA. This CDR3 contains 15 residues. Trimming took off 5 bases at V and 1 base at J, with 12 bases between the two ends. Only in-frame clones appear in the TCRdb table, and some are missing; sequencing was by immunoSEQ multiplex PCR. The data contain about 67,000 clones, over 75% of them singletons. The sample taken for sequencing was PBMCs. The J gene is TRBJ2-1, the V gene TRBV7-2; possibly TRBD1 for D (7 bases). This clonotype was obtained from a woman aged 50 to 60 with head and neck cancer. CDR3 loop: CASSAQGRSYNEQFF. In DNA form, the CDR3 reads TGTGCCAGCAGCGCACAGGGGAGGTCCTACAATGAGCAGTTCTTC.